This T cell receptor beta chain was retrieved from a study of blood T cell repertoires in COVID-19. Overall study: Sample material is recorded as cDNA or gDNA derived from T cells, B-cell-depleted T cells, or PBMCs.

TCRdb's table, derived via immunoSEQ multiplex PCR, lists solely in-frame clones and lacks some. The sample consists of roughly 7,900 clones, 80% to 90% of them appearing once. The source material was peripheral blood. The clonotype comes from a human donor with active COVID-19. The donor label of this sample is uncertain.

In DNA, the CDR3 is TGCAGCGTTGGCCCGAGCTCTGGAAACACCATATATTTT. It is translated as CSVGPSSGNTIYF. The gene calls are TRBV29-1 and TRBJ1-3; no clear D gene. The CDR3 spans 13 residues. The germline V gene encodes CDR1 SQVTM and CDR2 ANQGSEA. Trimming pared 4 bases from V and 0 bases from J, leaving 7 bases between.